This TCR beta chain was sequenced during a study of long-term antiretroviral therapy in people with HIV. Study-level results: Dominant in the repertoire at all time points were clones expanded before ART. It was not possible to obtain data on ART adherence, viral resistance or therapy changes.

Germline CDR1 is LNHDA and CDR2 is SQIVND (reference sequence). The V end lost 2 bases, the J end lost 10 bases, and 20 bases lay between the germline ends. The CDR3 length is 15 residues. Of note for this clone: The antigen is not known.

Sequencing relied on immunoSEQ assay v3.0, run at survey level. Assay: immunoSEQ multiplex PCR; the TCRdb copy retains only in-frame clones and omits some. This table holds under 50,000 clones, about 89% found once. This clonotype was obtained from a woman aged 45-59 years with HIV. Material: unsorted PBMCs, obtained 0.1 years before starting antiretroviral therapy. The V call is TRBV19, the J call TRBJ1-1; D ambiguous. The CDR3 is CASSIKIKSGEGAFF. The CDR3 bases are TGTGCCAGTAGTATAAAAATAAAATCTGGGGAAGGAGCTTTCTTT. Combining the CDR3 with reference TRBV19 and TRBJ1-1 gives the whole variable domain DGGITQSPKYLFRKEGQNVTLSCEQNLNHDAMYWYRQDPGQGLRLIYYSQIVNDFQKGDIAEGYSVSREKKESFPLTVTSAQKNPTAFYLCASSIKIKSGEGAFFGQGTRLTVV.